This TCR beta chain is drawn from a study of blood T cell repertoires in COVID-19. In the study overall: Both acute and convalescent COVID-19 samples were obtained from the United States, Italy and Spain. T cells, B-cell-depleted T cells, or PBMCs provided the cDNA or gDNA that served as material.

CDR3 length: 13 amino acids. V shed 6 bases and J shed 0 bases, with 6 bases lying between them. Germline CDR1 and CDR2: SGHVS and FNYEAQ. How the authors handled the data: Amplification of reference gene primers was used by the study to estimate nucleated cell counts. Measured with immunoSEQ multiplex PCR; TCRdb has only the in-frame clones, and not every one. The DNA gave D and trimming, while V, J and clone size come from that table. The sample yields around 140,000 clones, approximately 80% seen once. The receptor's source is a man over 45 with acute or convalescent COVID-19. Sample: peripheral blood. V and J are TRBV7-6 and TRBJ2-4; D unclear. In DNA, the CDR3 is TGTGCCAGCAGTAACGGAGCCAAAAACATTCAGTACTTC. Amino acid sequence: CASSNGAKNIQYF.